The entry below describes one T cell receptor beta chain. Germline CDR1 is SGDLS and CDR2 is YYNGEE. V lost 3 bases and J 5 bases, leaving 9 bases between the germline ends. This CDR3 has 13 amino acids. TCRdb's table, derived via immunoSEQ multiplex PCR, lists solely in-frame clones and lacks some. The data show about 72,000 clones, roughly 84% seen once. These data belong to a study of T cell responses to AZD1222 COVID-19 vaccine. The clonotype was recovered from an adult in good health. The sample in question was peripheral blood, obtained on day 0 of AZD1222 vaccination. The chain carries TRBV9 and TRBJ1-5; D is possibly TRBD1 (6 bases). The CDR3 region is CASSGRTDQPQHF. DNA for the CDR3: TGTGCCAGCAGCGGGCGGACAGATCAGCCCCAGCATTTT.